These 3 T cell receptor beta chains share one sample of origin, sequenced in a study of PD-1 blockade in classical Hodgkin lymphoma. Some clones are missing from TCRdb's copy, which holds only in-frame ones; the method was immunoSEQ multiplex PCR. The table shows about 30,000 clones, with under 95% occurring only once. The sample's time point: newly diagnosed, previously untreated cHL patient sample. Material for sequencing was peripheral blood mononuclear cells (PBMCs). These receptor sequences come from a human donor with classical Hodgkin lymphoma.

The genes are TRBV6-5 and TRBJ2-5; TRBD1 is a possible D gene (5 bases). The V and J ends lost 0 bases and 2 bases respectively, with 13 bases between them. The CDR3 is made up of 16 amino acids. CDR1 is MNHEY, CDR2 SVGAGI, per germline. The CDR3 protein is CASSYSAWTPQETQYF. DNA of the CDR3: TGTGCCAGCAGTTACTCGGCCTGGACACCTCAAGAGACCCAGTACTTC.

This chain links TRBV7-9 with TRBJ1-1; D is unresolved. The V and J ends lost 1 base and 4 bases respectively, with 16 bases between them. This CDR3 region has 16 residues. Germline CDR1 and CDR2: SEHNR and FQNEAQ (reference sequence). The CDR3 region has the DNA TGTGCCAGCAGCTTAGAAATTATTAGGGAGCGCACTGAAGCTTTCTTT. This encodes CASSLEIIRERTEAFF. Drawing the rest from reference TRBV7-9 and TRBJ1-1, the complete variable domain is DTGVSQNPRHKITKRGQNVTFRCDPISEHNRLYWYRQTLGQGPEFLTYFQNEAQLEKSRLLSDRFSAERPKGSFSTLEIQRTEQGDSAMYLCASSLEIIRERTEAFFGQGTRLTVV.

Comment on this clone: Germline is not matched at one junction end, which may reflect a read error. CDR3: CASSLGAGTTETQYF. The CDR3, as DNA: TGTGCTAGCAGCTTAGGGGCCGGGACTACAGAGACCCAGTACTTC. The chain joins TRBV7-7 to TRBJ2-5, with 7 bases matching TRBD2. The CDR3 has 15 residues. CDR1 and CDR2 (germline): SSHAT, FNYEAQ (reference sequence).